The source of this T cell receptor (beta chain) is a study of blood T cell repertoires in COVID-19. Study in general: Specimens from acute and convalescent COVID-19 originated in the United States, Italy and Spain.

The CDR3 has 15 residues. The germline V gene has CDR1 SGHRS and CDR2 YFSETQ. Losses at the gene ends were 1 base for V and 5 bases for J; bases not matched to a gene: 9. Authors' methods: Reference gene primer amplification gave nucleated cell count estimates. Produced via immunoSEQ multiplex PCR; TCRdb's table is partial and in-frame only. The DNA was the basis for D and trimming; V, J and clone size are from that table. The sample yields 92,000 or so clones, about nine tenths seen once. Input material: peripheral blood. The receptor's source is a man aged 55 to 70 with acute or convalescent COVID-19. This chain uses TRBV5-1 with TRBJ2-7; 7 positions agree with TRBD1. The CDR3 region is CASSLLGQVNDEQYF. CDR3 nucleotides: TGCGCCAGCAGCTTGTTAGGACAGGTTAACGACGAGCAGTACTTC.